Given below is one T cell receptor beta chain in context. This sample is part of a study of cytomegalovirus exposure and HLA in healthy donors. Trimming cost V 3 bases and J 1 base; bases outside gene matches: 6. CDR1 and CDR2 from the germline V gene are LNHDA and SQIVND (reference sequence). There are 16 residues in the CDR3. The primer mix had 60 Vbeta and 13 Jbeta primers. Here immunoSEQ multiplex PCR was the method, and the copy in TCRdb shows in-frame clones only, minus some. The sample has around 100,000 clones, and its top ten clones hold around 7%. Those who donated were healthy bone marrow donors.

The sequenced material came from PBMCs. The chain recombines TRBV19 with TRBJ2-1; 7 bases fit TRBD1. This sequence was found in a man in his forties in good health and CMV-seropositive. Here the CDR3 reads CASSIRTGNSYNEQFF. In nucleotides, the CDR3 is TGTGCCAGTAGTATCCGGACAGGTAATTCCTACAATGAGCAGTTCTTC.